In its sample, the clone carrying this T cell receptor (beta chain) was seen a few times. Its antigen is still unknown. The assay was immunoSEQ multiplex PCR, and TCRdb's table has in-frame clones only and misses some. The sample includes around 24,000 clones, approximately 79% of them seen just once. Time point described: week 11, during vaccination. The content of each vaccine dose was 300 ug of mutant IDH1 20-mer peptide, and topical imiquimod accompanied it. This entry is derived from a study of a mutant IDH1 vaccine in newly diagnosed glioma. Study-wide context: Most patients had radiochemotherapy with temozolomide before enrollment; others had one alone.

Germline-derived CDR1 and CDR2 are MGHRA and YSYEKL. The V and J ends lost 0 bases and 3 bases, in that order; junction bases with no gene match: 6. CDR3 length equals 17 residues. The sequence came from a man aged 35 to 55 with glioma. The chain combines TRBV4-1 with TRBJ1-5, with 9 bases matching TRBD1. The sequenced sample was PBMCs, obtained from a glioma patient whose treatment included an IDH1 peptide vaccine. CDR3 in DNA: TGCGCCAGCAGCCAAGATGGGACAGGGTATTTCAATCAGCCCCAGCATTTT. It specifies CASSQDGTGYFNQPQHF.